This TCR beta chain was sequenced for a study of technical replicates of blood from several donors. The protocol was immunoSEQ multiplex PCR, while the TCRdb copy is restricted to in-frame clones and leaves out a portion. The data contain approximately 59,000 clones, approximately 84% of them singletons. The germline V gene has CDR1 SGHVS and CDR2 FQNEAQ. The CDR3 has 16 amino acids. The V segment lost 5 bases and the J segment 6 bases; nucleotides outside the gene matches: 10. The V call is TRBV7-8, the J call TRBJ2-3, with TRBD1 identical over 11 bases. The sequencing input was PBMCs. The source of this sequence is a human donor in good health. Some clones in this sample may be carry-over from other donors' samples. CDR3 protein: CASSMRRDRGADTQYF. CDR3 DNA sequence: TGTGCCAGCAGCATGCGCCGGGACAGGGGGGCCGATACGCAGTATTTT.